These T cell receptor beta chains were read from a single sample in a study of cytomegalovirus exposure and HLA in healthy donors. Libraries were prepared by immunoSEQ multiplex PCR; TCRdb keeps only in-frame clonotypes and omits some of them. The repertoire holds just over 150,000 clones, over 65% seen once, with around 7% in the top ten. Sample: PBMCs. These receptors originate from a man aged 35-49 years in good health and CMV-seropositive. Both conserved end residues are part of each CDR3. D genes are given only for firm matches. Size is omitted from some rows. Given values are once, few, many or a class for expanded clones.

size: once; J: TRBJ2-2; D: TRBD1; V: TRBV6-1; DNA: TGTGCCGGCAGTGAGAGACAGGGGGCGAGCACCGGGGAGCTGTTTTTT; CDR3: CAGSERQGASTGELFF
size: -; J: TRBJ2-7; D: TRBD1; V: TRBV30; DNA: TGTGCCTGGAGTGTTATGACAGGGAGATTCTACGAGCAGTACTTC; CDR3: CAWSVMTGRFYEQYF
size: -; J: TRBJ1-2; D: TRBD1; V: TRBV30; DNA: TGTGCCCGTACAGGGGATTGGGGCTACACCTTC; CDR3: CARTGDWGYTF
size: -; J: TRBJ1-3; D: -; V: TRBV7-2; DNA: TGTGCCAGCAGCTTAGGGACTTCCTCTGGAAACACCATATATTTT; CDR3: CASSLGTSSGNTIYF
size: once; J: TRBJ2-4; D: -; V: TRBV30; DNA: TGTGCCTGGAGTGAGCCTGGAGACGTAAAAAACATTCAGTACTTC; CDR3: CAWSEPGDVKNIQYF
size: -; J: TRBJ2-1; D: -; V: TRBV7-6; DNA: TGTGCCAGCAGCGTCGGGACACCAACTACAATGGAGCAGTTCTTC; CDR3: CASSVGTPTTMEQFF
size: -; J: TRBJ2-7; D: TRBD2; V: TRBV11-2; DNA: TGTGCCAGCAGCTCTAAGGCGGGGGGTTCCGAGCAGTACTTC; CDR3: CASSSKAGGSEQYF
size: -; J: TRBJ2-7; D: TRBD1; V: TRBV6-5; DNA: TGTGCCAGCAGTTCGGGACAGCCCGACGAGCAGTACTTC; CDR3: CASSSGQPDEQYF
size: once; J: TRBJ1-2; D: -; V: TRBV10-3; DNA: TGTGCCACCTGGGGGGGGACGGGCTATGGCTACACCTTC; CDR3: CATWGGTGYGYTF
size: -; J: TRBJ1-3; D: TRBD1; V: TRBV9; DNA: TGTGCCAGCAACCCGACAGGGGGAGGAAACACCATATATTTT; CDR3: CASNPTGGGNTIYF
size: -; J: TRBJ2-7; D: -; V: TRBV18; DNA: TGTGCCAGCTCACCGGCCGCCTACGAGCAGTACTTC; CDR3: CASSPAAYEQYF
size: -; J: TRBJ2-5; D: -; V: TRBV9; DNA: TGTGCCAGCAGCGGCCCCGGTGAGACCCAGTACTTC; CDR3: CASSGPGETQYF
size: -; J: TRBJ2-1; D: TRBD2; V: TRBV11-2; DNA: TGTGCCAGCAGCTTCCCGGTGACCGGGACTAGCGCTTGGGATGAGCAGTTCTTC; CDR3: CASSFPVTGTSAWDEQFF
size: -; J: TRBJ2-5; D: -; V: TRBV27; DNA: TGTGCCAGCAGTTTTTTGTCCGGCGGAGGTGAGACCCAGTACTTC; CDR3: CASSFLSGGGETQYF
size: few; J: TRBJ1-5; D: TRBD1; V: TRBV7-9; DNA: TGTGCCAGCAGCCCACCGGGACAGGGGTATGATCAGCCCCAGCATTTT; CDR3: CASSPPGQGYDQPQHF
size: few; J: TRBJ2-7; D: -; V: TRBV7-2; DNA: TGTGCCAGCAGCTTAGGCGGCAGGGGAGGGGTCGAGCAGTACTTC; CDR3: CASSLGGRGGVEQYF
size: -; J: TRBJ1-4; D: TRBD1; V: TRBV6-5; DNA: TGTGCCAGCAGTGGACAGGGGGCGGCGGAAAAACTGTTTTTT; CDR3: CASSGQGAAEKLFF
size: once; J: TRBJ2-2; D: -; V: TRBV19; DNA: TGTGCCAGTAGTAACCCGAGGGGGGAGCTGTTTTTT; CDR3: CASSNPRGELFF
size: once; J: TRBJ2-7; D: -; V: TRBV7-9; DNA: TGTGCCAGCAGCCGCTCCTACGAGCAGTACTTC; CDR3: CASSRSYEQYF
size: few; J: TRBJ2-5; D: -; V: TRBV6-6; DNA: TGTGCCAGCAGTCTCCAAGAGACCCAGTACTTC; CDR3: CASSLQETQYF
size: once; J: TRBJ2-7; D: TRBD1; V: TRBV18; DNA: TGTGCCAGCTCACCACGCGGGACAGGTTACGAGCAGTACTTC; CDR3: CASSPRGTGYEQYF
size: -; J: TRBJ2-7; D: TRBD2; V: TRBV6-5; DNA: TGTGCCAGCAGTTACACCTCCGGGACTAAGGACCGCGAGCAGTACTTC; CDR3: CASSYTSGTKDREQYF
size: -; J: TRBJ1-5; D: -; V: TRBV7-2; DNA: TGTGCCAGCAGCTTAACGGCCCAGAGGCAGCCCCAGCATTTT; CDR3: CASSLTAQRQPQHF
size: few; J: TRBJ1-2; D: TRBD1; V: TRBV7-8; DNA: TGTGCCAGCAGCTTAGGGGTCCAGGGGGCAGGTGGCTACACCTTC; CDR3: CASSLGVQGAGGYTF
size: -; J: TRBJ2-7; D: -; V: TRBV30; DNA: TGTGCCTGGAATAAGCTAGTCAGGGGCGAGCAGTACTTC; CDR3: CAWNKLVRGEQYF
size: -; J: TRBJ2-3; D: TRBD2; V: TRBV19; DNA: TGTGCCAGTAGTCTCGGACTAGCGGTAGGCACAGATACGCAGTATTTT; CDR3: CASSLGLAVGTDTQYF
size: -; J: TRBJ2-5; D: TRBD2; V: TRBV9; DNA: TGTGCCAGCAGCGTAGGAAGCGGGGGGCGGGCAGAGACCCAGTACTTC; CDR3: CASSVGSGGRAETQYF
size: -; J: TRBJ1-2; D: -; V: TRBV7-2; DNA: TGTGCCAGCAGCTTCAGGGACTATGGCTACACCTTC; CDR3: CASSFRDYGYTF
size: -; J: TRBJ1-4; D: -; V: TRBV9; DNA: TGTGCCAGCAGCGCGGGGACAACTAATGAAAAACTGTTTTTT; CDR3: CASSAGTTNEKLFF
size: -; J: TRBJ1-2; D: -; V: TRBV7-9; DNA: TGTGCCAGCAGCTTATCCCCCGGGGGGGGCTATGGCTACACCTTC; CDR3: CASSLSPGGGYGYTF
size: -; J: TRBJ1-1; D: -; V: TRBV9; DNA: TGTGCCAGCAGCGCTTCGGACTGGGGGACTACTGAAGCTTTCTTT; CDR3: CASSASDWGTTEAFF
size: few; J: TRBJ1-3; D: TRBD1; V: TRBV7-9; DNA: TGTGCCAGCAGCTCCGGACAGGGCCCTCGATATTTT; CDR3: CASSSGQGPRYF
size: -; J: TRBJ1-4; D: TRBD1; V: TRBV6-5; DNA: TGTGCCAGCAGTACCGGACAGGGTGGGTTAAAACTGTTTTTT; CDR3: CASSTGQGGLKLFF
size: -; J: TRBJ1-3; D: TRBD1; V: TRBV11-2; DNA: TGTGCCAGCAGCTACCAGGGGGCGTTCTCTGGAAACACCATATATTTT; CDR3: CASSYQGAFSGNTIYF
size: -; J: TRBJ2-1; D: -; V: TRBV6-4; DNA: TGTGCCAGCAACGCCGGGGAGGGGGATGAGCAGTTCTTC; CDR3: CASNAGEGDEQFF
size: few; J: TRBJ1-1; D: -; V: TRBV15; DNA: TGTGCCACCAGCAGAGATGCAGTACCGAACACTGAAGCTTTCTTT; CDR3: CATSRDAVPNTEAFF
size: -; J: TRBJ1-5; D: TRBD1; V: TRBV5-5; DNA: TGTGCCAGCAGCTTGGGGTTCAGGGGGCTAAATCAGCCCCAGCATTTT; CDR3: CASSLGFRGLNQPQHF
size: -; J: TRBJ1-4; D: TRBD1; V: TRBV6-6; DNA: TGTGCCAGCAGTCGGCAGGGGGCTAATGAAAAACTGTTTTTT; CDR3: CASSRQGANEKLFF
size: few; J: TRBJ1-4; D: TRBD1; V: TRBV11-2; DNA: TGTGCCAGCAGCCTAGGGACAGGGGGTGAAAAACTGTTTTTT; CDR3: CASSLGTGGEKLFF
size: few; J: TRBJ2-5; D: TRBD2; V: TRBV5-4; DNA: TGTGCCAGCAGTTCCTTCTTCGGGGGGGCCGGGGAGACCCAGTACTTC; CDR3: CASSSFFGGAGETQYF
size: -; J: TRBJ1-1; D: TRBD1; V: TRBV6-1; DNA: TGTGCCAGCAGTGAGCCAGGGGGAATGAACACTGAAGCTTTCTTT; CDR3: CASSEPGGMNTEAFF
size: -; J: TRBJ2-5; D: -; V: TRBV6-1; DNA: TGTGCCAGCAGTGAAAGGGGGGAGACCCAGTACTTC; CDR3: CASSERGETQYF
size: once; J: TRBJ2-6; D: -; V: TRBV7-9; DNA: TGTGCCAGCAGCTTAGGCGCGGGTTCGGGGGCCAACGTCCTGACTTTC; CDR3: CASSLGAGSGANVLTF
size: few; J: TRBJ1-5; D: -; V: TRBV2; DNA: TGTGCCAGCAGTGAAGTATCAGGGTTCAATCAGCCCCAGCATTTT; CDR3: CASSEVSGFNQPQHF
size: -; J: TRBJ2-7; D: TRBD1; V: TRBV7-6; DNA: TGTGCCAGCAGCTCTAACCCGGGACAGAGCTCCTACGAGCAGTACTTC; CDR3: CASSSNPGQSSYEQYF
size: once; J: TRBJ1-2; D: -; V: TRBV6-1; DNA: TGTGCCAGCAGCCAAGCGAGCTACACCTTC; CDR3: CASSQASYTF
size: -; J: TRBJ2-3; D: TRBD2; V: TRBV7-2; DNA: TGTGCCAGCAGCTTAGTTCTGGACGGGGGGGCAGATACGCAGTATTTT; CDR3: CASSLVLDGGADTQYF
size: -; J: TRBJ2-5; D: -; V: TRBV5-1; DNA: TGCGCCAGCAGCTTGAGCGGAGGAAACCAAGAGACCCAGTACTTC; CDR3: CASSLSGGNQETQYF
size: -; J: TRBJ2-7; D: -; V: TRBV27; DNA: TGTGCCAGCAGTTTATTGGGTGACAGCTCCTACGAGCAGTACTTC; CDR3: CASSLLGDSSYEQYF